Each of the 25 T cell receptor beta chains below was sequenced from the same sample in a study of post-analysis software for immune sequencing data. Their antigen targets remain unknown. The study's findings and limits: Relative to controls, patients had about five TRBV segments at higher frequency, with TRBV5-6, TRBV5-1 and TRBV20-1 among these.

Libraries were made from TCR beta cDNA, and they carried unique molecular identifiers. A single record per CDR3 protein comes from TCRdb applying MiXCR to the PCR reads. The table shows about 210,000 distinct CDR3 sequences, with approximately 28% occurring only once. Input material: blood. The receptors shown here come from a girl between 2 and 17 years old with multiple sclerosis.

Ten or more counts support this clonotype. The J gene is TRBJ2-3, the V gene TRBV12-3 or TRBV12-4, with 7 bases that match TRBD1. This CDR3 comprises 14 residues. The J segment lost 0 bases and the V segment lost 7 bases, leaving 4 bases of the junction unmatched. CDR3 sequence: CASTRTGSTDTQYF. CDR3 nucleotide sequence: TGTGCCAGCACCCGGACAGGAAGCACAGATACGCAGTATTTT.

This clonotype was detected only a few times. The V and J genes are TRBV20-1 and TRBJ2-4; D is possibly TRBD2 (6 bases). V was trimmed by 5 bases and J by 3 bases, leaving 17 bases between them. In germline, CDR1 is DFQATT, CDR2 SNEGSKA (reference sequence). The CDR3 sequence is 15 residues long. For the CDR3, the DNA is TGCAGTGCTTATCTAGCGACAAGAGACAAAAACATTCAGTACTTC. As protein: CSAYLATRDKNIQYF.

This clonotype was counted ten times or more. The rearrangement uses TRBV5-1 and TRBJ2-1; tentative D call: TRBD2 (5 bases). V was cut by 4 bases and J by 7 bases, with 18 bases left in between. This CDR3 is built from 15 residues. Germline V gene data show CDR1 as SGHRS and CDR2 as YFSETQ. CDR3 DNA sequence: TGCGCCAGCAGCCACGCTAGCCATACCTGGAATGAGCAGTTCTTC. It specifies CASSHASHTWNEQFF.

For this clonotype: Possible read error: a much larger clone is one base away. This chain joins TRBV20-1 and TRBJ2-7; D ambiguous. This CDR3 comprises 12 residues. Deletions cut 0 bases from V and 4 bases from J, with 7 bases between. Germline CDR1 is DFQATT and CDR2 is SNEGSKA (reference sequence). In DNA form, the CDR3 reads TGCAGTGCTAGAGAGGGTTATTACGAGCAGTACTTC. Its protein is CSAREGYYEQYF.

The chain has TRBV3-1 and TRBJ2-1, with D hard to call. Germline-derived CDR1 and CDR2 are LGHDT and YNNKEL (reference sequence). The CDR3 is 13 amino acids. V lost 3 bases and J lost 4, with 7 bases in between. In DNA, the CDR3 is TGTGCCAGCAGCCAGGCCTTTTACAATGAGCAGTTCTTC. This gives the protein CASSQAFYNEQFF.

To note about this clonotype: The junction does not match germline at one end; this may be a read error. The V call is TRBV2, the J call TRBJ1-1; D may be TRBD1 (5 bases). In germline, CDR1 is SNHLY, CDR2 FYNNEI. This CDR3 spans 13 amino acids. CDR3 coding DNA: TGCGCCAGCAGTGACAGAACCAACACTGAAGCTTTCTTT. Translated, it gives CASSDRTNTEAFF.

Notes on this clonotype: A much bigger clone sits one base away, suggesting this may be a read error. The J gene is TRBJ2-5, the V gene TRBV20-1; the match to TRBD2 covers 12 bases. The V and J ends lost 4 bases and 11 bases, in that order; junction bases with no gene match: 11. The germline V gene has CDR1 DFQATT and CDR2 SNEGSKA (reference sequence). CDR3 length equals 14 residues. The CDR3 loop is CSANLAGGVNEQYF. CDR3 nucleotides: TGCAGTGCTAACCTAGCGGGAGGGGTAAATGAGCAGTACTTC.

The count of this clonotype is one. The chain links TRBV5-1 to TRBJ2-2, with D possibly being TRBD1 or TRBD2 (6 bases each). The CDR3 is 17 amino acids. Germline V gives CDR1 SGHRS, CDR2 YFSETQ. V was clipped by 7 bases and J by 0 bases, with 19 bases between them. CDR3 region: CASQAGGGFANTGELFF. The CDR3 coding sequence is TGCGCCAGCCAGGCAGGAGGGGGGTTCGCGAACACCGGGGAGCTGTTTTTT.

This chain uses TRBV5-1 with TRBJ1-1, with D possibly matching TRBD1 (5 bases). In germline, CDR1 is SGHRS, CDR2 YFSETQ. V dropped 0 bases and J dropped 3 bases, with 12 bases sitting between them. The length of the CDR3 is 15 residues. The CDR3 region is CASSLAGRTDTEAFF. The DNA of the CDR3 is TGCGCCAGCAGCTTGGCAGGGCGAACGGACACTGAAGCTTTCTTT.

The chain combines TRBV7-2 with TRBJ1-5; 11 nucleotides agree with TRBD1. Trimming took 1 base from V and 7 from J; bases not matched to a gene: 3. CDR1 and CDR2 from the germline V gene are SGHTA and FQGNSA. The CDR3 loop spans 15 amino acids. The CDR3 protein is CASSLGTGGVQPQHF. CDR3 in DNA: TGTGCCAGCAGCTTAGGGACAGGGGGCGTCCAGCCCCAGCATTTT.

This clonotype was counted ten times or more. The V and J genes are TRBV28 and TRBJ2-7, with D perhaps TRBD1 (6 bases). V was cut by 3 bases and J by 5 bases, with 11 bases left in between. The CDR3 loop spans 13 amino acids. Per the germline V gene, CDR1 is MDHEN and CDR2 is SYDVKM. In DNA form, the CDR3 reads TGTGCCAGCAGTTTGTGGCAGGGGAACGAGCAGTACTTC. Its protein product is CASSLWQGNEQYF. The whole variable domain, filled in from reference TRBV28 and TRBJ2-7, reads DVKVTQSSRYLVKRTGEKVFLECVQDMDHENMFWYRQDPGLGLRLIYFSYDVKMKEKGDIPEGYSVSREKKERFSLILESASTNQTSMYLCASSLWQGNEQYFGPGTRLTVT.

As concerns this clonotype: A much bigger clone sits one base away, suggesting this may be a read error. The chain couples TRBV5-1 to TRBJ2-6; 10 bases match TRBD1. CDR3 length: 19 amino acids. Germline V gives CDR1 SGHRS, CDR2 YFSETQ. CDR3 nucleotides: TGCGCCAGCAGCTTGGCCCCGGGACAGGGGCACTCTGGGGCCAACGGCCTGACTTTC. Residues: CASSLAPGQGHSGANGLTF.

This clonotype was seen ten or more times. The chain uses TRBV10-3 and TRBJ2-3, with D unresolved. Germline CDR1 reads ENHRY; CDR2 reads SYGVKD. V was shortened by 5 bases and J by 0 bases, with 9 bases between the two germline ends. The CDR3 is 14 amino acids. DNA for the CDR3: TGTGCCATCAGTCCAGACGGTAGCACAGATACGCAGTATTTT. Translated: CAISPDGSTDTQYF.

This clonotype was observed a few times. The chain employs TRBV28 and TRBJ2-1, with TRBD1 matching 9 bases. With 3 bases clipped from V and 3 bases from J, the junction kept 6 bases outside the gene matches. The germline V gene has CDR1 MDHEN and CDR2 SYDVKM. CDR3 size: 16 residues. The CDR3 spells CASSFGGTGIYNEQFF. The CDR3 DNA reads TGTGCCAGCAGTTTCGGGGGGACAGGGATCTACAATGAGCAGTTCTTC. Variable domain in full (rest from reference TRBV28 and TRBJ2-1): DVKVTQSSRYLVKRTGEKVFLECVQDMDHENMFWYRQDPGLGLRLIYFSYDVKMKEKGDIPEGYSVSREKKERFSLILESASTNQTSMYLCASSFGGTGIYNEQFFGPGTRLTVL.

With regard to this clonotype: This sequence may be a read error, since a much larger clone differs from it by one base. The chain couples TRBV6-5 to TRBJ1-2; 10 positions agree with TRBD1. V lost 4 bases to trimming and J lost 4 bases; unmatched junction nucleotides: 3. CDR1 MNHEY and CDR2 SVGAGI come from the germline V gene. The CDR3 is made up of 14 amino acids. Written as DNA, the CDR3 is TGTGCCAGCAGTTGGGACAGGGGAGGCTATGGCTACACCTTC. Its protein is CASSWDRGGYGYTF.

In this sample, this clonotype turned up many times. A read error may produce the germline difference seen at one junction end. V gene TRBV4-1 combines with J gene TRBJ2-1; 7 bases align to TRBD1. There are 12 residues in the CDR3. Germline V gene sequence: CDR1 MGHRA, CDR2 YSYEKL. CDR3 loop: CASTQTGDEQFF. The CDR3 DNA follows: TGCGCCAGCACCCAAACAGGGGATGAGCAGTTCTTC.

This clonotype has only a few counts. The chain employs TRBV11-2 and TRBJ2-7, with D unclear. Germline values: CDR1 SGHAT, CDR2 FQNNGV. The ends were cut back, 5 bases at V and 3 bases at J, with 11 bases in the middle. The CDR3 is 13 residues long. DNA of the CDR3: TGTGCCAGCAGCCCCGGCCCCGACTACGAGCAGTACTTC. This sequence encodes CASSPGPDYEQYF.

This clonotype was seen a few times. The genes are TRBV4-1 and TRBJ1-5; possibly TRBD1 for D (6 bases). Germline V gene lookup returns CDR1 MGHRA and CDR2 YSYEKL. The CDR3 has 18 amino acids. Deletions cut 0 bases from V and 0 bases from J, with 15 bases between. The CDR3 here is CASSQDPGQTDSNQPQHF. In DNA, the CDR3 is TGCGCCAGCAGCCAAGACCCCGGACAGACTGATAGCAATCAGCCCCAGCATTTT.

This clonotype was observed at least ten times. V and J are TRBV28 and TRBJ1-5; D remains unclear. The V and J ends lost 5 bases and 7 bases respectively, with 9 bases between them. CDR3 length: 12 residues. Germline values: CDR1 MDHEN, CDR2 SYDVKM. The CDR3 reads CASSQGSQPQHF. Written as DNA, the CDR3 is TGTGCCAGCAGTCAAGGGTCACAGCCCCAGCATTTT.

Comment on this clonotype: A read error may account for a junction end that differs from germline. The CDR3 is CSALAGTSGSPGAKNVQYF. The CDR3 coding sequence is TGCAGTGCTCTAGCCGGGACTAGCGGGTCCCCTGGGGCCAAAAACGTTCAGTACTTC. The chain joins TRBV20-1 to TRBJ2-4, with TRBD2 identical over 12 bases. This CDR3 is built from 19 residues. Germline CDR1 DFQATT, CDR2 SNEGSKA (reference sequence).

This clonotype has a count of ten or more. This rearrangement joins TRBV20-1 to TRBJ2-3, with D hard to call. The CDR3 totals 12 residues. The germline V gene encodes CDR1 DFQATT and CDR2 SNEGSKA (reference sequence). Trimming took off 6 bases at V and 6 bases at J, with 13 bases between the two ends. CDR3 loop: CSALRPRDTQYF. DNA for the CDR3: TGCAGTGCACTCCGGCCCCGGGATACGCAGTATTTT.

This clonotype occurred many times. This chain connects TRBV4-1 to TRBJ1-5, with 7 bases that match TRBD1. The CDR3 totals 16 residues. CDR1 and CDR2 (germline): MGHRA, YSYEKL. V trimming: 1 base; J trimming: 5 bases; junction bases outside the gene matches: 8. DNA for the CDR3: TGCGCCAGCAGCCAAGGGACAGGTTCGTTCTATCAGCCCCAGCATTTT. Its translation is CASSQGTGSFYQPQHF.

V gene TRBV7-8 combines with J gene TRBJ1-2; D possibly corresponds to TRBD1 (6 bases). The CDR3 spans 13 residues. Germline V CDR1 and CDR2: SGHVS, FQNEAQ. Trimming took 5 bases from V and 11 from J, leaving 18 bases between them. For the CDR3, the DNA is TGTGCCAGCAGCCCACGGGGGACAACCTATTACACCTTC. It yields the protein CASSPRGTTYYTF.

This sequence joins TRBV10-3 and TRBJ1-1, with D hard to call. Per the germline V gene, CDR1 is ENHRY and CDR2 is SYGVKD. V gave up 8 bases and J gave up 4 bases, with 14 bases separating them. The CDR3 has 13 amino acids. Written as DNA, the CDR3 is TGTGCCATCGCCAGGACGGAGAGCACTGAAGCTTTCTTT. Encoded protein: CAIARTESTEAFF.

The chain recombines TRBV4-1 with TRBJ2-2, with 7 bases matching TRBD2. With V trimmed by 4 bases and J by 7 bases, 15 bases remained unmatched. From germline, CDR1 is MGHRA and CDR2 YSYEKL. The CDR3 sequence is 17 residues long. The CDR3 nucleotides are TGCGCCAGCAGCCCCCCCTGGGCTAGCGGAGAGAACGGGGAGCTGTTTTTT. It is translated as CASSPPWASGENGELFF.